These 25 T cell receptor beta chains originate from one sample sequenced in a study of control samples from healthy donors and cancer patients (TCRdb year 2020). The library was generated by the immunoSEQ multiplex PCR assay. Held by TCRdb, this immuneACCESS table contains in-frame sequences only and omits some clones. Under half of the omission traces to an unresolved V gene where checked; the cause of the rest is unknown. This sample has some 140,000 clones in its table, and 85% to 90% of those were observed once. Roughly 7.8% of the sample is taken by the ten largest. Specimen: PBMCs. Source of these receptors: a man between 45 and 60 years old with head and neck cancer.

The chain is built from TRBV2 and TRBJ1-1, with D possibly TRBD1 on 6 matching bases. The germline gives CDR1 SNHLY, CDR2 FYNNEI. The CDR3 runs to 16 residues. With 5 bases removed from V and 1 base from J, the gap between germline ends came to 17 bases. Written as DNA, the CDR3 is TGTGCCAGCAGTCAAACCAGGGACACTCGGAACACTGAAGCTTTCTTT. Translation gives CASSQTRDTRNTEAFF.

This chain joins TRBV7-9 and TRBJ2-7; 13 nucleotides match TRBD2. The germline CDR1 and CDR2 sequences are SEHNR and FQNEAQ (reference sequence). Trimming removed 5 bases from V and 6 bases from J; junction bases left unmatched: 4. The CDR3 runs to 14 residues. As DNA, the CDR3 is TGTGCCAGCAGCCCGGGACTAGCGGGAACCGAGCAGTACTTC. Amino acids: CASSPGLAGTEQYF.

This chain links TRBV19 with TRBJ2-7; a possible D gene is TRBD1 (5 bases). Germline CDR1 and CDR2: LNHDA and SQIVND (reference sequence). The CDR3 spans 14 residues. V was cut by 7 bases and J by 6 bases, with 19 bases left in between. The CDR3 nucleotides read TGTGCCAGTACCCTAGGCCAGGGTTACGGCGAGCAGTACTTC. Translation: CASTLGQGYGEQYF.

The chain carries TRBV7-9 and TRBJ1-5; weak D call: TRBD1 (6 bases). There are 15 residues in the CDR3. Germline values: CDR1 SEHNR, CDR2 FQNEAQ (reference sequence). V lost 3 bases and J 2 bases, leaving 11 bases between the germline ends. CDR3 nucleotide sequence: TGTGCCAGCAGCTTGGGGGCGGGGGGCAATCAGCCCCAGCATTTT. Translation: CASSLGAGGNQPQHF.

This clone appeared once. V usage is TRBV19 and J usage is TRBJ1-1, with a tentative D call TRBD1 (5 bases). This CDR3 has 17 residues. Trimming stripped 1 base from V and 5 bases from J, with 20 bases between. Germline CDR1 LNHDA, CDR2 SQIVND (reference sequence). DNA for the CDR3: TGTGCCAGTAGTATAGTTTGGGGCCCCGGCAGTCGGACTGAAGCTTTCTTT. Translating gives CASSIVWGPGSRTEAFF.

The chain joins TRBV2 to TRBJ2-1; possibly TRBD1 for D (6 bases). This CDR3 has 16 residues. Between the trimmed V and J ends, which lost 2 bases and 7 bases, there was a span of 18 bases. In germline, CDR1 is SNHLY, CDR2 FYNNEI. The CDR3 DNA follows: TGTGCCAGCAGTGAAATTACAGGGTATTTTAGGAATGAGCAGTTCTTC. This translates into CASSEITGYFRNEQFF.

The rearrangement uses TRBV5-1 and TRBJ2-1; D may correspond to TRBD1 or TRBD2 (5 bases each). The CDR3 is 15 residues long. Germline V gives CDR1 SGHRS, CDR2 YFSETQ. Deletions cut 2 bases from V and 8 bases from J, with 17 bases between. CDR3 residues: CASSLTGTPRDEQFF. In DNA form, the CDR3 reads TGCGCCAGCAGCTTAACCGGGACCCCCCGGGATGAGCAGTTCTTC.

The chain joins TRBV4-1 to TRBJ1-6, with a possible D match to TRBD1 (5 bases). Germline V gives CDR1 MGHRA, CDR2 YSYEKL. The CDR3 is made up of 18 amino acids. V was cut by 0 bases and J by 10 bases, with 22 bases left in between. CDR3 protein: CASSQDPSTQGSGSPLHF. In DNA form, the CDR3 reads TGCGCCAGCAGCCAAGACCCCTCCACGCAGGGAAGTGGATCACCCCTCCACTTT.

The chain employs TRBV3-1 (or the pseudogene TRBV3-2) and TRBJ1-5, with D hard to call. Germline V gene sequence: CDR1 LGHDT, CDR2 YNNKEL (reference sequence). V gave up 1 base and J gave up 3 bases, with 7 bases separating them. The CDR3 spans 14 residues. CDR3 sequence (DNA): TGTGCCAGCAGCCAAGTGGCGTCCAATCAGCCCCAGCATTTT. It specifies CASSQVASNQPQHF.

In its sample, this clone was seen a few times. This sequence joins TRBV18 and TRBJ1-5, with 9 positions matching TRBD1. CDR1 and CDR2 from the germline V gene are KGHSH and LQKENI. V was pared by 5 bases and J by 5 bases, with 7 bases of the junction left unmatched. The CDR3 consists of 15 residues. Here the CDR3 DNA reads TGTGCCAGCTCATCCGCCGGGACAGGGTATCAGCCCCAGCATTTT. It translates to CASSSAGTGYQPQHF. The full variable domain, with the rest looked up from reference TRBV18 and TRBJ1-5, is NAGVMQNPRHLVRRRGQEARLRCSPMKGHSHVYWYRQLPEEGLKFMVYLQKENIIDESGMPKERFSAEFPKEGPSILRIQQVVRGDSAAYFCASSSAGTGYQPQHFGDGTRLSIL.

The gene calls are TRBV9 and TRBJ1-1; D gene ambiguous. CDR1 is SGDLS and CDR2 is YYNGEE in the germline V gene. CDR3 size: 13 residues. The germline V and J ends were trimmed by 0 bases and 12 bases, with 15 bases remaining between them. The CDR3 spells CASSVDAGPIPFF. The CDR3 DNA reads TGTGCCAGCAGCGTAGACGCAGGCCCGATACCTTTCTTT.

This rearrangement joins TRBV4-1 to TRBJ1-1, with 7 nucleotides matching TRBD1. The germline gives CDR1 MGHRA, CDR2 YSYEKL. The trim removed 0 bases at V and 5 bases at J, leaving 6 bases unmatched. The CDR3 has 15 amino acids. CDR3 bases: TGCGCCAGCAGCCAAGATCCCAGGGGGGGTACTGAAGCTTTCTTT. Its protein is CASSQDPRGGTEAFF.

The rearrangement uses TRBV2 and TRBJ2-1; either TRBD1 or TRBD2 may fit D (5 bases each). Germline-derived CDR1 and CDR2 are SNHLY and FYNNEI. Between the trimmed V and J ends, which lost 3 bases and 15 bases, there was a span of 9 bases. The CDR3 length is 10 residues. CDR3 DNA sequence: TGTGCCAGCAGTGATGGGACGTTGTTCTTC. It specifies CASSDGTLFF.

This chain joins TRBV5-6 and TRBJ2-1; a weak D match, TRBD1 (6 bases). V dropped 0 bases and J dropped 2 bases, with 9 bases sitting between them. This CDR3 spans 15 amino acids. Germline CDR1 is SGHDT and CDR2 is YYEEEE. CDR3 sequence reads: CASSLASGAYNEQFF. CDR3 nucleotides: TGTGCCAGCAGCTTGGCGTCAGGGGCCTACAATGAGCAGTTCTTC.

The chain recombines TRBV15 with TRBJ1-1; D not certain. Per the germline V gene, CDR1 is LNHNV and CDR2 is YYDKDF (reference sequence). The length of the CDR3 is 12 residues. V lost 5 bases to trimming and J lost 1 base, with 5 bases between them. Here the CDR3 DNA reads TGTGCCACCAGCTATAGGAACACTGAAGCTTTCTTT. Protein product: CATSYRNTEAFF.

The CDR3 coding sequence is TGTGCCAGCAGTCTTGGGACAGGGGGCCTCATGGGAGCTTTCTTT. Its protein is CASSLGTGGLMGAFF. V usage is TRBV27 and J usage is TRBJ1-1, with 12 bases aligning to TRBD1. The germline V gene encodes CDR1 MNHEY and CDR2 SMNVEV (reference sequence). The trim removed 5 bases at V and 10 bases at J, leaving 11 bases unmatched. The CDR3 sequence is 15 residues long.

The chain couples TRBV9 to TRBJ2-5; 10 bases match TRBD1. The CDR3 consists of 15 residues. With V trimmed by 1 base and J by 2 bases, 2 bases remained unmatched. From germline, CDR1 is SGDLS and CDR2 YYNGEE. CDR3 in DNA: TGTGCCAGCAGCGTATCGGGACAGGGGCAAGAGACCCAGTACTTC. Its protein product is CASSVSGQGQETQYF. Full variable domain (remainder filled in from reference TRBV9 and TRBJ2-5): DSGVTQTPKHLITATGQRVTLRCSPRSGDLSVYWYQQSLDQGLQFLIQYYNGEERAKGNILERFSAQQFPDLHSELNLSSLELGDSALYFCASSVSGQGQETQYFGPGTRLLVL.

This clone was picked up one time. J is TRBJ2-2 and V is TRBV2; a weak D match, TRBD1 (6 bases). Germline V gene sequence: CDR1 SNHLY, CDR2 FYNNEI. Trimming left V 4 bases short and J 6 bases short, with 15 bases between. This CDR3 contains 15 residues. The chain's CDR3 is CASSGAQGWAGELFF. CDR3 DNA: TGTGCCAGCAGTGGTGCCCAGGGGTGGGCCGGGGAGCTGTTTTTT.

This rearrangement joins TRBV9 to TRBJ2-7; TRBD1 matches 9 bases. Germline V lookup: CDR1 SGDLS, CDR2 YYNGEE. After removal of 4 bases from V and 3 bases from J, the junction contained 8 bases not matched to a gene. The CDR3 loop spans 15 amino acids. The CDR3 DNA sequence: TGTGCCAGCAGCCCCACAGGGGGCAGGAGCTACGAGCAGTACTTC. Amino acids: CASSPTGGRSYEQYF.

V usage is TRBV10-3 and J usage is TRBJ2-3; D is possibly TRBD1 (5 bases). The germline gives CDR1 ENHRY, CDR2 SYGVKD. The CDR3 is made up of 12 amino acids. The V and J ends lost 6 bases and 5 bases respectively, with 9 bases between them. The CDR3 spells CAISDRGDTQYF. The DNA for the CDR3 is TGTGCCATCAGCGATAGGGGAGATACGCAGTATTTT.

This chain uses TRBV28 with TRBJ2-7, with D perhaps matching TRBD2 (5 bases). Deletions cut 5 bases from V and 2 bases from J, with 10 bases between. Germline lookup yields CDR1 MDHEN and CDR2 SYDVKM. CDR3 length: 13 amino acids. The CDR3 DNA follows: TGTGCCAGCAGTCCCCGGGAAGCCTACGAGCAGTACTTC. Amino acids: CASSPREAYEQYF.

The rearrangement links TRBV28 to TRBJ2-2; TRBD1 agrees at 7 bases. The CDR3 spans 16 residues. V was clipped by 6 bases and J by 9 bases; unmatched bases: 16. From germline, CDR1 is MDHEN and CDR2 SYDVKM. DNA of the CDR3: TGTGCCAGCAGACCCTCCGGGACAGAGCTGGGCAGGGAGCTGTTTTTT. It translates to CASRPSGTELGRELFF.

The V call is TRBV19, the J call TRBJ1-1, with 9 bases fitting TRBD1. Germline values: CDR1 LNHDA, CDR2 SQIVND (reference sequence). This CDR3 comprises 15 residues. J gave up 2 bases and V 4 bases, and 5 bases lay outside the gene matches. As DNA, the CDR3 is TGTGCCAGTAGTAGCCCGGGACAGGGAAACACTGAAGCTTTCTTT. This sequence encodes CASSSPGQGNTEAFF.

The rearrangement joins TRBV19 to TRBJ2-6; D gene ambiguous. Between the trimmed V and J ends, which lost 3 bases and 0 bases, there was a span of 6 bases. The CDR3 covers 15 residues. Germline CDR1 is LNHDA and CDR2 is SQIVND (reference sequence). The DNA for the CDR3 is TGTGCCAGTAGTATTATGAGCTCTGGGGCCAACGTCCTGACTTTC. Translating it yields CASSIMSSGANVLTF.

The gene calls are TRBV5-1 and TRBJ1-1; maybe TRBD1 (5 bases). CDR1 is SGHRS, CDR2 YFSETQ, per germline. Trimming cost V 4 bases and J 5 bases, with 18 bases left between them. The CDR3 loop spans 15 amino acids. CDR3 nucleotides: TGCGCCAGCAGCCCGGCGGGGGGGAGAGGAACTGAAGCTTTCTTT. Encoded protein: CASSPAGGRGTEAFF. Complete variable domain (other parts from reference TRBV5-1 and TRBJ1-1): KAGVTQTPRYLIKTRGQQVTLSCSPISGHRSVSWYQQTPGQGLQFLFEYFSETQRNKGNFPGRFSGRQFSNSRSEMNVSTLELGDSALYLCASSPAGGRGTEAFFGQGTRLTVV.